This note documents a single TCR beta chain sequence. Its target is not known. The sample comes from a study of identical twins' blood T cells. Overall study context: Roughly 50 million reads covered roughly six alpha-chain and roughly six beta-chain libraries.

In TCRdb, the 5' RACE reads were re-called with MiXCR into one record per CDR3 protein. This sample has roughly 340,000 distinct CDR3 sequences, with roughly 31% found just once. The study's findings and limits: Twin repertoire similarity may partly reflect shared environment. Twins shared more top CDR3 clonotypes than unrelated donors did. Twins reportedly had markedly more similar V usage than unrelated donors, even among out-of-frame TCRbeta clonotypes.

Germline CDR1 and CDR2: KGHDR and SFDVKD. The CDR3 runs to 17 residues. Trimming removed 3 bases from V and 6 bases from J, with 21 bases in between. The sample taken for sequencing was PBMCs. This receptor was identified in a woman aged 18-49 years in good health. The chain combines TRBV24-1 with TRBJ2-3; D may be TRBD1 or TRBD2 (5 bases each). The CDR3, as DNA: TGTGCCACCAGTGATCACACGCCGGGGCACCCTTTGGATACGCAGTATTTT. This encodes CATSDHTPGHPLDTQYF.